The 30 T cell receptor beta chains below all came from one sample that was sequenced in a study of blood T cell repertoires in COVID-19 (dated by TCRdb to the early 2020s). The method behind the library was the immunoSEQ multiplex PCR assay. The table was pulled from immuneACCESS by TCRdb, which kept in-frame rearrangements only. Such tables lose some clones; where checked, under half of the loss comes from unresolved V genes, and the rest has no known cause. The sample yields nearly 60,000 clones; around 89% were counted once. Jointly, the top ten make up more than 10% of the sample. Sequencing was done on a sample of peripheral blood. Source of these receptors: a man aged 55-75 years with active COVID-19.

This clone showed up just once. The chain combines TRBV19 with TRBJ2-3; 11 positions match TRBD1. Germline V gives CDR1 LNHDA, CDR2 SQIVND (reference sequence). Trimming at V came to 7 bases and at J to 3 bases, leaving 6 bases not matched to a gene. The CDR3 is made up of 15 amino acids. The CDR3 reads CASTQGDRGTDTQYF. As DNA, the CDR3 is TGTGCCAGTACCCAGGGGGACAGGGGGACAGATACGCAGTATTTT.

The rearrangement joins TRBV4-3 to TRBJ1-1; 7 bases map to TRBD1. Germline-derived CDR1 and CDR2 are LGHNA and YSLEER. Trimming removed 0 bases from V and 5 bases from J; junction bases left unmatched: 3. This CDR3 region has 14 residues. The CDR3 DNA reads as TGCGCCAGCAGCCAAGAACAGGGGAGGACTGAAGCTTTCTTT. Amino acid sequence: CASSQEQGRTEAFF.

The chain has TRBV2 and TRBJ2-3; D might be TRBD2 (5 bases). The CDR3 extends over 15 amino acids. Germline V gene data show CDR1 as SNHLY and CDR2 as FYNNEI. Trimming left V 9 bases short and J 3 bases short, with 19 bases between. CDR3 residues: CASQRGQTLTDTQYF. The CDR3 nucleotides are TGTGCCAGTCAAAGAGGGCAGACCCTTACAGATACGCAGTATTTT.

As concerns this clone: The junction shows a germline mismatch at one end, possibly a read error. V is TRBV5-1 and J is TRBJ1-4; 11 bases align to TRBD1. Germline CDR1 is SGHRS and CDR2 is YFSETQ. This CDR3 has 15 residues. CDR3 nucleotide sequence: TGCGCCAGCAGTTTGGGACAGGGGGCTAATGAAAAACTGTTTTTT. It yields the protein CASSLGQGANEKLFF.

The chain combines TRBV10-3 with TRBJ2-5, with a weak D call TRBD1 (6 bases). CDR3 length equals 15 residues. With 0 bases removed from V and 5 bases from J, the gap between germline ends came to 13 bases. CDR1 and CDR2 from the germline V gene are ENHRY and SYGVKD. The CDR3: CAISESDSPGETQYF. As DNA, the CDR3 is TGTGCCATCAGTGAGTCGGACAGCCCCGGGGAGACCCAGTACTTC.

Only a few counts were recorded for this clone. V and J are TRBV28 and TRBJ2-7; 7 bases fit TRBD1. CDR3 size: 15 residues. V gave up 2 bases and J gave up 2 bases; unmatched junction bases: 6. Germline V gives CDR1 MDHEN, CDR2 SYDVKM. Written as DNA, the CDR3 is TGTGCCAGCAGTTTACTGACAGGGTGGGCCTACGAGCAGTACTTC. It specifies CASSLLTGWAYEQYF. Using reference TRBV28 and TRBJ2-7 for the parts outside the CDR3, the full variable domain is DVKVTQSSRYLVKRTGEKVFLECVQDMDHENMFWYRQDPGLGLRLIYFSYDVKMKEKGDIPEGYSVSREKKERFSLILESASTNQTSMYLCASSLLTGWAYEQYFGPGTRLTVT.

The chain couples TRBV3-1 (or the pseudogene TRBV3-2) to TRBJ1-5; D unresolved. Germline V gene lookup returns CDR1 LGHDT and CDR2 YNNKEL (reference sequence). The V and J ends lost 1 base and 5 bases respectively, with 6 bases between them. The CDR3 length is 13 residues. As DNA, the CDR3 is TGTGCCAGCAGCCAAGGCCGCGATCAGCCCCAGCATTTT. It yields the protein CASSQGRDQPQHF.

The J gene is TRBJ2-7, the V gene TRBV6-2 or TRBV6-3, with TRBD1 as a possible D gene (6 bases). This CDR3 spans 14 amino acids. Trimming took 2 bases from V and 0 from J, leaving 8 bases between them. The germline CDR1 and CDR2 sequences are MNHEY and SVGEGT. CDR3 coding DNA: TGTGCCAGCAGTTACCGGGACAACTCCTACGAGCAGTACTTC. It translates to CASSYRDNSYEQYF.

The CDR3 DNA reads TGTGCCACTAAGTTGTCAACTAATGAAAAACTGTTTTTT. It yields the protein CATKLSTNEKLFF. The V call is TRBV28, the J call TRBJ1-4; no reliable D call. CDR3 length: 13 amino acids. Trimming cost V 10 bases and J 0 bases, with 9 bases left between them. CDR1 and CDR2 (germline): MDHEN, SYDVKM. Variable domain in full (rest from reference TRBV28 and TRBJ1-4): DVKVTQSSRYLVKRTGEKVFLECVQDMDHENMFWYRQDPGLGLRLIYFSYDVKMKEKGDIPEGYSVSREKKERFSLILESASTNQTSMYLCATKLSTNEKLFFGSGTQLSVL.

The chain is built from TRBV14 and TRBJ2-1, with D possibly TRBD2 on 6 matching bases. Deletions cut 2 bases from V and 2 bases from J, with 10 bases between. The V gene's germline CDR1 is SGHDN and CDR2 FVKESK. The CDR3 covers 15 residues. The CDR3 sequence is CASSQRRGTYNEQFF. The CDR3 region has the DNA TGTGCCAGCAGCCAACGGCGGGGAACCTACAATGAGCAGTTCTTC.

CDR3 residues: CASSFRLAGLYEQYF. The DNA for the CDR3 is TGTGCCAGCAGCTTCAGACTAGCGGGACTCTACGAGCAGTACTTC. The V call is TRBV13, the J call TRBJ2-7, with 11 bases aligning to TRBD2. Trimming at V came to 3 bases and at J to 3 bases, leaving 4 bases not matched to a gene. The CDR3 length is 15 residues. The germline V gene has CDR1 PRHDT and CDR2 FYEKMQ (reference sequence).

The chain has TRBV30 and TRBJ1-4; 9 bases line up with TRBD1. Germline V gene sequence: CDR1 GTSNPN, CDR2 SVGIG (reference sequence). V shed 5 bases and J 8 bases; nucleotides not matched to a gene: 6. This CDR3 is built from 13 residues. Written as DNA, the CDR3 is TGTGCCTGGCGAACAGGGGGCGGGGAAAAACTGTTTTTT. Translation: CAWRTGGGEKLFF.

This chain connects TRBV10-3 to TRBJ2-7, with 7 nucleotides matching TRBD1. Trimming cost V 6 bases and J 4 bases; bases outside gene matches: 12. This CDR3 has 15 residues. Germline CDR1 is ENHRY and CDR2 is SYGVKD. The CDR3, as DNA: TGTGCCATCAGCCCCCGATCCCCAGGGGGTTACGAGCAGTACTTC. It translates to CAISPRSPGGYEQYF.

This chain connects TRBV10-1 to TRBJ2-7; 7 bases are a match to TRBD1. The CDR3 consists of 14 residues. J was trimmed by 2 bases and V by 11 bases; bases with no gene match: 12. CDR1 WNHNN and CDR2 SYGVQD come from the germline V gene (reference sequence). This chain's CDR3 is CAGESGQIPYEQYF. CDR3 sequence (DNA): TGCGCCGGCGAATCGGGACAGATTCCCTACGAGCAGTACTTC.

The gene calls are TRBV5-1 and TRBJ2-7; 8 bases match TRBD1. The CDR3 consists of 14 residues. V shed 4 bases, J shed 1 base, and the junction held 4 bases outside the gene matches. Germline-derived CDR1 and CDR2 are SGHRS and YFSETQ. The CDR3 DNA is TGCGCCAGCAGCCTGCGGACAGGGTCCTACGAGCAGTACTTC. Translating it yields CASSLRTGSYEQYF.

CDR3 coding DNA: TGTGCCGGGGTCCCGACAGCCAACCAAGAGACCCAGTACTTC. Protein product: CAGVPTANQETQYF. This chain links TRBV6-5 with TRBJ2-5; tentative D call: TRBD1 (5 bases). CDR3 length equals 14 residues. Germline CDR1 is MNHEY and CDR2 is SVGAGI. The ends were cut back, 11 bases at V and 0 bases at J, with 16 bases in the middle.

This clone has just a few counts. The J gene is TRBJ2-1, the V gene TRBV5-1, with 13 bases fitting TRBD2. Germline V CDR1 and CDR2: SGHRS, YFSETQ. The CDR3 consists of 19 residues. Trimming took 3 bases from V and 6 from J; bases not matched to a gene: 15. This CDR3 reads CASSWGTSGVLSLSNEQFF. CDR3 nucleotides: TGCGCCAGCAGCTGGGGGACTAGCGGGGTTTTGAGCCTCAGCAATGAGCAGTTCTTC.

The rearrangement uses TRBV28 and TRBJ1-1; D may be TRBD1 (6 bases). The V gene's germline CDR1 is MDHEN and CDR2 SYDVKM. V gave up 6 bases and J gave up 5 bases, with 13 bases separating them. The CDR3 extends over 13 amino acids. The CDR3 sequence: CASSPGQTTEAFF. DNA of the CDR3: TGTGCCAGCAGCCCAGGACAGACGACTGAAGCTTTCTTT.

V gene TRBV5-4 combines with J gene TRBJ2-7, with D possibly being TRBD1 (6 bases). The CDR3 has 15 residues. V was shortened by 1 base and J by 1 base, with 12 bases between the two germline ends. Germline V gene data show CDR1 as SGHNT and CDR2 as YYREEE (reference sequence). CDR3 bases: TGTGCCAGCAGCTTGCAGGACAGACCTTCCTACGAGCAGTACTTC. This encodes CASSLQDRPSYEQYF.

This sequence joins TRBV4-1 and TRBJ2-5; 8 bases align to TRBD2. The CDR3 covers 16 residues. The V gene's germline CDR1 is MGHRA and CDR2 YSYEKL. Trimming at V came to 2 bases and at J to 0 bases, leaving 5 bases not matched to a gene. The CDR3 DNA sequence: TGCGCCAGCAGCCAAAGTCAGCGGGGGCACCAAGAGACCCAGTACTTC. It specifies CASSQSQRGHQETQYF.

The sample holds a few counts of this clone. The chain combines TRBV5-1 with TRBJ2-3; 11 positions agree with TRBD2. The CDR3 is 16 residues long. Germline values: CDR1 SGHRS, CDR2 YFSETQ. V trimming: 4 bases; J trimming: 5 bases; junction bases outside the gene matches: 9. The CDR3 loop is CASSAIAGGLGDTQYF. The CDR3 nucleotides read TGCGCCAGCAGCGCTATAGCGGGAGGGCTTGGAGATACGCAGTATTTT.

The rearrangement joins TRBV27 to TRBJ1-1; possible D gene TRBD1, 6 bases. The germline CDR1 and CDR2 sequences are MNHEY and SMNVEV (reference sequence). The CDR3 extends over 15 amino acids. Trimming stripped 0 bases from V and 0 bases from J, with 8 bases between. CDR3 amino acids: CASSLSGGLNTEAFF. DNA for the CDR3: TGTGCCAGCAGTTTATCAGGGGGATTGAACACTGAAGCTTTCTTT.

The chain combines TRBV19 with TRBJ2-1, with 14 bases fitting TRBD2. The V gene's germline CDR1 is LNHDA and CDR2 SQIVND (reference sequence). This CDR3 contains 16 residues. V lost 5 bases to trimming and J lost 8 bases; unmatched junction nucleotides: 8. The DNA for the CDR3 is TGTGCCAGTAGTGATTGGACTAGCGGGAGGAGAGATGAGCAGTTCTTC. Amino acids: CASSDWTSGRRDEQFF.

The chain has TRBV4-2 and TRBJ2-5; 8 nucleotides line up with TRBD2. This CDR3 has 15 residues. Germline CDR1 LGHNA, CDR2 YNFKEQ. V dropped 4 bases and J dropped 5; count of bases not matched to a gene: 9. The CDR3 here is CASSRTGGRVETQYF. In DNA, the CDR3 is TGTGCCAGCAGCCGAACGGGGGGGCGAGTGGAGACCCAGTACTTC.

The rearrangement joins TRBV10-3 to TRBJ2-2, with 9 bases identical to TRBD2. CDR1 and CDR2 from the germline V gene are ENHRY and SYGVKD. Trimming at V came to 0 bases and at J to 0 bases, leaving 11 bases not matched to a gene. The CDR3 is 20 residues long. CDR3 sequence reads: CAISESIPSGIPTNTGELFF. CDR3 nucleotide sequence: TGTGCCATCAGTGAGTCGATCCCTAGCGGGATTCCGACGAACACCGGGGAGCTGTTTTTT.

This chain uses TRBV23-1 with TRBJ1-2; 8 nucleotides line up with TRBD1. TRBV23-1 is annotated as an ORF whose role is uncertain. CDR3 length: 15 residues. V dropped 3 bases and J dropped 7; count of bases not matched to a gene: 10. CDR3 sequence reads: CASSQPTGVLSGYTF. The CDR3 DNA reads as TGCGCCAGCAGTCAGCCGACAGGGGTTCTAAGTGGCTACACCTTC.

The chain uses TRBV7-8 and TRBJ1-5; 7 nucleotides line up with TRBD1. Germline assignment: CDR1 SGHVS and CDR2 FQNEAQ. J gave up 6 bases and V 1 base, and 15 bases lay outside the gene matches. The CDR3 contains 18 residues. For the CDR3, the DNA is TGTGCCAGCAGCTTAGTGGCAGGGGGTGCGCAATTGGGTCAGCCCCAGCATTTT. Its protein product is CASSLVAGGAQLGQPQHF.

The chain employs TRBV2 and TRBJ1-1; D might be TRBD1 (5 bases). From germline, CDR1 is SNHLY and CDR2 FYNNEI. This CDR3 contains 14 residues. V lost 8 bases and J 1 base, leaving 14 bases between the germline ends. CDR3 sequence reads: CASGARPTNTEAFF. CDR3 bases: TGTGCCAGCGGGGCACGTCCGACGAACACTGAAGCTTTCTTT. Based on the CDR3 plus reference TRBV2 and TRBJ1-1, the full variable domain is EPEVTQTPSHQVTQMGQEVILRCVPISNHLYFYWYRQILGQKVEFLVSFYNNEISEKSEIFDDQFSVERPDGSNFTLKIRSTKLEDSAMYFCASGARPTNTEAFFGQGTRLTVV.

The rearrangement links TRBV3-1 (or the pseudogene TRBV3-2) to TRBJ2-7; 9 positions agree with TRBD1. There are 13 residues in the CDR3. V lost 3 bases to trimming and J lost 4 bases; unmatched junction nucleotides: 1. Per germline, CDR1 LGHDT and CDR2 YNNKEL (reference sequence). The CDR3 DNA reads as TGTGCCAGCAGCCAGACAGGGGGTTACGAGCAGTACTTC. As protein: CASSQTGGYEQYF.

This clone was observed a few times. This CDR3 is CASSSIRDITF. In DNA form, the CDR3 reads TGTGCCAGCAGTAGTATCCGGGACATCACCTTC. This sequence joins TRBV6-5 and TRBJ1-2; weak D call: TRBD1 (6 bases). The germline V and J ends were trimmed by 5 bases and 13 bases, with 14 bases remaining between them. Per the germline V gene, CDR1 is MNHEY and CDR2 is SVGAGI. This CDR3 is built from 11 residues.